This T cell receptor beta chain was identified during a study of blood T cell repertoires in COVID-19. Study details: T cells, B-cell-depleted T cells, or PBMCs supplied cDNA or gDNA.

This CDR3 has 14 amino acids. Germline lookup yields CDR1 SGHRS and CDR2 YFSETQ. The V gene lost 3 bases and the J gene lost 4 bases, with 14 bases spanning the gap. Authors' analysis steps: Estimation of nucleated cell counts relied on the amplification of reference gene primers. Profiling relied on immunoSEQ multiplex PCR, and the TCRdb table lists in-frame clones only, not all of them. Clone size and V and J calls were adopted from that table, with D and trimming inferred from the DNA. The repertoire holds a few hundred thousand clones, with roughly 84% as singletons. Source material: peripheral blood. This TCR came from a woman between 25 and 40 years old who had recovered from COVID-19. The gene calls are TRBV5-1 and TRBJ2-7; tentative D call: TRBD2 (6 bases). CDR3 in amino acids: CASSSRTGVYEQYF. The DNA of the CDR3 is TGCGCCAGCAGCTCGAGGACGGGAGTATACGAGCAGTACTTC.